The text below deals with one TCR beta chain. Its antigen is unidentified. This table comes from immunoSEQ multiplex PCR, and its TCRdb copy is limited to in-frame clones, with some not included. The profile shows around 150,000 clones, under 95% of them singletons. This entry is derived from a study of T cell responses to AZD1222 COVID-19 vaccine. Notes on the study in general: Clonal diversity was possibly underestimated; the donors were predominantly white British and more often female. Spike-specific TCR repertoires showed rising breadth and depth after two AZD1222 doses. Among AZD1222 vaccinees, only 5 to 7 were seropositive at baseline. In all cases, repertoires were sampled only after the peak T cell response.

CDR3 length: 15 amino acids. Germline V gives CDR1 SEHNR, CDR2 FQNEAQ (reference sequence). Deletions cut 4 bases from V and 2 bases from J, with 14 bases between. The specimen was peripheral blood, collected 28 days after the second AZD1222 dose. This chain uses TRBV7-9 with TRBJ2-5; D perhaps matches TRBD2 (5 bases). The receptor was derived from an adult who received the AZD1222 COVID-19 vaccine. CDR3 coding DNA: TGTGCCAGCAGCTCCCCCGGGGATGGGCAAGAGACCCAGTACTTC. Translation gives CASSSPGDGQETQYF.